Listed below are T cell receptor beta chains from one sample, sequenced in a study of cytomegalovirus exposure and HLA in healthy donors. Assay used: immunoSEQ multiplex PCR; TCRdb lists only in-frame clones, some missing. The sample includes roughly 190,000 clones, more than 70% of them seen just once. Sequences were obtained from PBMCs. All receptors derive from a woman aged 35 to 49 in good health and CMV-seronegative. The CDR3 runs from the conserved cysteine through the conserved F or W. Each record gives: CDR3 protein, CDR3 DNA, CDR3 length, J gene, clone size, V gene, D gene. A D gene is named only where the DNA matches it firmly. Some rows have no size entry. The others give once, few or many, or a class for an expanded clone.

CDR3 protein: CASSPGLADTGELFF
CDR3 DNA: TGCGCCAGCAGCCCTGGGCTAGCCGACACCGGGGAGCTGTTTTTT
CDR3 length: 15
J gene: TRBJ2-2
clone size: -
V gene: TRBV4-3
D gene: -

CDR3 protein: CASSYLGGQGAAAFF
CDR3 DNA: TGTGCCAGCAGTTACTTGGGAGGACAGGGTGCGGCGGCTTTCTTT
CDR3 length: 15
J gene: TRBJ1-1
clone size: -
V gene: TRBV6-5
D gene: TRBD1

CDR3 protein: CASSHPLAGLTDTQYF
CDR3 DNA: TGTGCCAGCAGCCACCCCCTAGCGGGACTCACAGATACGCAGTATTTT
CDR3 length: 16
J gene: TRBJ2-3
clone size: -
V gene: TRBV11-3
D gene: TRBD2

CDR3 protein: CASSSVGTSGPGELFF
CDR3 DNA: TGTGCCAGCAGCTCAGTAGGGACTAGCGGGCCCGGGGAGCTGTTTTTT
CDR3 length: 16
J gene: TRBJ2-2
clone size: -
V gene: TRBV5-6
D gene: TRBD2

CDR3 protein: CASSPSTDTQYF
CDR3 DNA: TGTGCCAGCAGTCCGAGCACAGATACGCAGTATTTT
CDR3 length: 12
J gene: TRBJ2-3
clone size: -
V gene: TRBV11-3
D gene: -

CDR3 protein: CASSPGQKTAFF
CDR3 DNA: TGTGCCAGCAGCCCAGGACAGAAAACGGCTTTCTTT
CDR3 length: 12
J gene: TRBJ1-1
clone size: few
V gene: TRBV7-9
D gene: -

CDR3 protein: CASSQDSGTGELFF
CDR3 DNA: TGCGCCAGCAGCCAAGATTCGGGGACCGGGGAGCTGTTTTTT
CDR3 length: 14
J gene: TRBJ2-2
clone size: -
V gene: TRBV4-3
D gene: -

CDR3 protein: CASSEALRLAMDEQFF
CDR3 DNA: TGTGCCAGCAGTGAAGCGCTTCGGCTAGCGATGGATGAGCAGTTCTTC
CDR3 length: 16
J gene: TRBJ2-1
clone size: -
V gene: TRBV2
D gene: -

CDR3 protein: CASSLKGTSGRNTGELFF
CDR3 DNA: TGCGCCAGCAGCTTGAAAGGGACTAGCGGGAGGAACACCGGGGAGCTGTTTTTT
CDR3 length: 18
J gene: TRBJ2-2
clone size: few
V gene: TRBV5-1
D gene: TRBD2

CDR3 protein: CASTIRQANREKLFF
CDR3 DNA: TGTGCCAGTACCATCCGACAGGCAAATAGAGAAAAACTGTTTTTT
CDR3 length: 15
J gene: TRBJ1-4
clone size: -
V gene: TRBV19
D gene: -

CDR3 protein: CASSLRQDQETQYF
CDR3 DNA: TGCGCCAGCAGCTTGAGGCAGGACCAAGAGACCCAGTACTTC
CDR3 length: 14
J gene: TRBJ2-5
clone size: -
V gene: TRBV5-1
D gene: -

CDR3 protein: CASSAQQGFYEQYF
CDR3 DNA: TGTGCCAGCAGTGCCCAACAGGGGTTTTACGAGCAGTACTTC
CDR3 length: 14
J gene: TRBJ2-7
clone size: -
V gene: TRBV6-1
D gene: TRBD1

CDR3 protein: CAGINFDPGQSVNTEAFF
CDR3 DNA: TGCGCCGGCATCAATTTCGACCCGGGACAGAGTGTGAACACTGAAGCTTTCTTT
CDR3 length: 18
J gene: TRBJ1-1
clone size: -
V gene: TRBV10-1
D gene: TRBD1

CDR3 protein: CASRRTGGKRGYTF
CDR3 DNA: TGTGCCAGCAGGCGGACAGGGGGCAAGCGGGGCTACACCTTC
CDR3 length: 14
J gene: TRBJ1-2
clone size: -
V gene: TRBV7-9
D gene: TRBD1

CDR3 protein: CASSTKTGAGTGELFF
CDR3 DNA: TGTGCCAGTAGTACCAAGACAGGGGCGGGCACCGGGGAGCTGTTTTTT
CDR3 length: 16
J gene: TRBJ2-2
clone size: few
V gene: TRBV19
D gene: TRBD1

CDR3 protein: CASSAQGDNTEAFF
CDR3 DNA: TGCGCCAGCAGCGCACAGGGGGACAACACTGAAGCTTTCTTT
CDR3 length: 14
J gene: TRBJ1-1
clone size: -
V gene: TRBV4-3
D gene: TRBD1

CDR3 protein: CASSRGPNGELFF
CDR3 DNA: TGTGCCAGTAGTAGGGGGCCCAACGGGGAGCTGTTTTTT
CDR3 length: 13
J gene: TRBJ2-2
clone size: -
V gene: TRBV19
D gene: -

CDR3 protein: CAWRDPSGRDPYNEQFF
CDR3 DNA: TGTGCCTGGAGGGATCCTAGCGGGAGGGACCCCTACAATGAGCAGTTCTTC
CDR3 length: 17
J gene: TRBJ2-1
clone size: -
V gene: TRBV30
D gene: TRBD2

CDR3 protein: CASRPGQGPSYEQYF
CDR3 DNA: TGTGCCAGCAGGCCGGGACAGGGACCCTCGTACGAGCAGTACTTC
CDR3 length: 15
J gene: TRBJ2-7
clone size: -
V gene: TRBV6-1
D gene: TRBD1